This entry features one T cell receptor beta chain sequence. These data belong to a study of blood T cell repertoires in COVID-19. Sequencing was performed with immunoSEQ multiplex PCR; in TCRdb, only in-frame clones are kept and a portion is missing. This repertoire shows 95,000 to 110,000 clones, about 86% found once; its top ten account for less than 4.5%. The source of this sequence is a human donor in a cohort sampled during active COVID-19. Material for sequencing was peripheral blood.

The chain's CDR3 is CASSQQGHGNTIYF. The CDR3 bases are TGTGCCAGCAGCCAACAGGGTCACGGAAACACCATATATTTT. The chain couples TRBV11-2 to TRBJ1-3; a possible D gene is TRBD1 (6 bases). The CDR3 runs to 14 residues. The V end lost 5 bases, the J end lost 4 bases, and 12 bases lay between the germline ends. Per the germline V gene, CDR1 is SGHAT and CDR2 is FQNNGV.